The clone carrying this T cell receptor beta chain occurred once. Its antigen remains unknown. The CDR3 spans 13 residues. Germline V CDR1 and CDR2: MNHEY, SVGAGI. Trimming took off 0 bases at V and 8 bases at J, with 8 bases between the two ends. The data belong to a study of PD-1 blockade in classical Hodgkin lymphoma. Study-level findings and limits: Newly diagnosed patients and complete responders had comparable diversity at baseline. Reported baseline diversity: healthy donors highest, relapsed/refractory patients lowest.

Described time point: cycle 4 day 1 (C4D1), after five to seven weeks of nivolumab. Every patient was affected by relapse after autologous stem cell transplantation, while exposure to brentuximab vedotin was not uniform. The repertoire was sequenced with immunoSEQ multiplex PCR; TCRdb's copy has only in-frame clones and lacks some. The table records some 93,000 clones, 65% to 85% of them present only once. This receptor was identified in a human donor with classical Hodgkin lymphoma. V is TRBV6-5 and J is TRBJ2-1, with D unresolved. The input for sequencing was peripheral blood mononuclear cells (PBMCs), taken before the fourth cycle of nivolumab. CDR3 loop: CASSYSVGDEQFF. Here the CDR3 DNA reads TGTGCCAGCAGTTACTCTGTGGGCGATGAGCAGTTCTTC.